These 22 T cell receptor beta chains originate from one sample sequenced in a study of T cells in narcolepsy. The table came from immunoSEQ multiplex PCR; TCRdb's copy has only in-frame clones and leaves some out. In the table there are about 30,000 clones, 82% of which are singletons. The sequenced sample consisted of CD45RA- memory CD4+ T cells from PBMCs. Every receptor here comes from a human donor with narcolepsy.

The CDR3 DNA follows: TGCGCCAGCAGCTTGGCAGCTCGGGCCAGTGATGGAGAGACCCAGTACTTC. The encoded protein is CASSLAARASDGETQYF. This chain joins TRBV5-1 and TRBJ2-5; the D is unclear. The CDR3 runs to 17 residues. Per the germline V gene, CDR1 is SGHRS and CDR2 is YFSETQ. V lost 0 bases and J lost 4, with 19 bases in between.

A remark on this clone: The conserved phenylalanine or tryptophan normally closing the CDR3 is absent here, so this likely arose from a read error. The limits of the CDR3 on the DNA are not certain, so only TCRdb's listed CDR3 is given. V gene TRBV2 combines with J gene TRBJ1-4. Germline assignment: CDR1 SNHLY and CDR2 FYNNEI. The CDR3 comprises 11 residues, both ends counted. This chain's CDR3 is CASRSDSRRLL.

This clone was observed once. This sequence joins TRBV6-5 and TRBJ2-5; D ambiguous. Germline V gives CDR1 MNHEY, CDR2 SVGAGI. The CDR3 sequence is 12 residues long. Trimming removed 0 bases at V and 5 bases at J, with 4 bases between. The CDR3 sequence is CASSYSFETQYF. CDR3 coding DNA: TGTGCCAGCAGTTACTCGTTTGAGACCCAGTACTTC.

The chain employs TRBV6-1 and TRBJ2-7; 8 bases line up with TRBD1. Germline V gives CDR1 MNHNS, CDR2 SASEGT. V shed 8 bases and J 1 base; nucleotides not matched to a gene: 7. The CDR3 consists of 14 residues. This CDR3 reads CASSGDRRSYEQYF. CDR3 coding DNA: TGTGCCAGCTCAGGGGACAGGAGATCCTACGAGCAGTACTTC.

The chain is built from TRBV4-1 and TRBJ1-1; TRBD1 is a possible D gene (5 bases). Germline V gene sequence: CDR1 MGHRA, CDR2 YSYEKL. This CDR3 is 14 amino acids long. Trimming pared 1 base from V and 5 bases from J, leaving 11 bases between. The CDR3 coding sequence is TGCGCCAGCAGCCAAGTTGGGGCATCGACTGAAGCTTTCTTT. This sequence encodes CASSQVGASTEAFF.

This chain connects TRBV11-2 to TRBJ2-5; 10 bases are shared with TRBD1. Germline loops: CDR1 SGHAT, CDR2 FQNNGV. V lost 5 bases, J lost 4 bases, and 1 base stayed unmatched. This CDR3 spans 13 amino acids. CDR3 amino acids: CASSGDRGETQYF. Here the CDR3 DNA reads TGTGCCAGCAGCGGGGACAGGGGAGAGACCCAGTACTTC.

The chain recombines TRBV10-3 with TRBJ2-1; a weak D match, TRBD2 (7 bases). Germline CDR1 ENHRY, CDR2 SYGVKD. The CDR3 has 16 residues. V was trimmed by 0 bases and J by 6 bases, leaving 15 bases between them. Written as DNA, the CDR3 is TGTGCCATCAGTGAGTCTAAAGGGGGGGCCTCCAATGAGCAGTTCTTC. Amino acid sequence: CAISESKGGASNEQFF.

This clone has just a few counts. The chain is built from TRBV13 and TRBJ2-5; D gene unclear. Trimming took off 1 base at V and 10 bases at J, with 7 bases between the two ends. From germline, CDR1 is PRHDT and CDR2 FYEKMQ (reference sequence). The CDR3 has 11 residues. CDR3 DNA: TGTGCCAGCAGCTTAGAGGGAAACCAGTACTTC. This sequence encodes CASSLEGNQYF.

The chain carries TRBV5-1 and TRBJ1-4; TRBD1 is a possible D gene (6 bases). The CDR3 is made up of 15 amino acids. Germline V gene data show CDR1 as SGHRS and CDR2 as YFSETQ. Trimming took off 0 bases at V and 9 bases at J, with 15 bases between the two ends. CDR3 sequence (DNA): TGCGCCAGCAGCTTGGGTGCAGGGGAAGGCAAAAAACTGTTTTTT. Protein sequence: CASSLGAGEGKKLFF.

The V gene is TRBV5-1, the J gene TRBJ2-3, with D perhaps matching TRBD1 (5 bases). CDR1 is SGHRS, CDR2 YFSETQ, per germline. The V and J ends lost 0 bases and 2 bases respectively, with 13 bases between them. This CDR3 comprises 16 residues. CDR3 in amino acids: CASSLDLGVFTDTQYF. The DNA for the CDR3 is TGCGCCAGCAGCTTGGATTTAGGGGTCTTCACAGATACGCAGTATTTT.

V and J are TRBV2 and TRBJ1-5; TRBD1 is a possible D gene (6 bases). The germline gives CDR1 SNHLY, CDR2 FYNNEI. The CDR3 has 14 residues. The germline V and J ends were trimmed by 7 bases and 5 bases, with 15 bases remaining between them. The CDR3 sequence is CASNREERDQPQHF. CDR3 coding DNA: TGTGCCAGCAACAGGGAAGAGAGGGATCAGCCCCAGCATTTT.

This clone is medium-sized (0.01 to 0.1%). This chain uses TRBV7-9 with TRBJ1-1, with TRBD1 matching over 7 bases. This CDR3 spans 14 amino acids. The germline CDR1 and CDR2 sequences are SEHNR and FQNEAQ (reference sequence). The ends lost 5 bases at V and 5 bases at J; junction bases unmatched: 8. The CDR3 loop is CASSLQGMVTEAFF. In DNA, the CDR3 is TGTGCCAGCAGCCTACAGGGGATGGTTACTGAAGCTTTCTTT.

The chain uses TRBV5-8 and TRBJ2-3; 7 nucleotides match TRBD2. Trimming removed 4 bases from V and 6 bases from J; junction bases left unmatched: 14. CDR1 is SGHTS and CDR2 is YDEGEE in the germline V gene. The CDR3 has 16 amino acids. The CDR3 DNA follows: TGTGCCAGCAGCCTCCGGCGACGGGGGGTTTTGGATACGCAGTATTTT. Translation: CASSLRRRGVLDTQYF. The variable domain in full, completed from reference TRBV5-8 and TRBJ2-3, reads EAGVTQSPTHLIKTRGQQATLRCSPISGHTSVYWYQQALGLGLQFLLWYDEGEERNRGNFPPRFSGRQFPNYSSELNVNALELEDSALYLCASSLRRRGVLDTQYFGPGTRLTVL.

The table lists this clone with a few counts. CDR3 sequence: CASSFFNEQFF. CDR3 in DNA: TGTGCCAGCAGTTTTTTTAATGAGCAGTTCTTC. The rearrangement links TRBV2 to TRBJ2-1, with D uncertain. CDR1 SNHLY and CDR2 FYNNEI come from the germline V gene. CDR3 length: 11 amino acids. V was pared by 5 bases and J by 7 bases, with 6 bases between.

V and J are TRBV2 and TRBJ2-7; D uncertain. This CDR3 spans 11 amino acids. V shed 2 bases and J shed 6 bases, with 5 bases lying between them. From germline, CDR1 is SNHLY and CDR2 FYNNEI. This CDR3 is CASSELFEQYF. CDR3 coding DNA: TGTGCCAGCAGTGAATTATTCGAGCAGTACTTC.

The V call is TRBV4-2, the J call TRBJ1-2, with 7 nucleotides matching TRBD1. J lost 5 bases, V lost 2 bases, and 5 bases had no gene match. The CDR3 totals 14 residues. Per the germline V gene, CDR1 is LGHNA and CDR2 is YNFKEQ. CDR3 sequence reads: CASSQRDREYGYTF. The CDR3 DNA is TGTGCCAGCAGCCAACGTGACAGGGAATATGGCTACACCTTC.

J is TRBJ2-1 and V is TRBV7-8, with 11 bases fitting TRBD1. V trimming: 6 bases; J trimming: 8 bases; junction bases outside the gene matches: 9. The CDR3 length is 15 residues. Per germline, CDR1 SGHVS and CDR2 FQNEAQ. The CDR3 DNA reads as TGTGCCAGCAGTTATCCGGGACAGGGGGGGCATGAGCAGTTCTTC. It encodes CASSYPGQGGHEQFF.

This clone has only a few counts. The genes are TRBV5-4 and TRBJ2-7; TRBD1 aligns across 9 bases. This CDR3 contains 14 residues. The ends lost 7 bases at V and 1 base at J; junction bases unmatched: 6. Germline loops: CDR1 SGHNT, CDR2 YYREEE (reference sequence). CDR3 protein: CASAWDRVSYEQYF. In nucleotides, the CDR3 is TGTGCCAGCGCTTGGGACAGGGTATCCTACGAGCAGTACTTC.

The chain links TRBV2 to TRBJ1-4; TRBD1 matches 8 bases. This CDR3 spans 14 amino acids. Trimming at V came to 2 bases and at J to 8 bases, leaving 4 bases not matched to a gene. Germline V gene data show CDR1 as SNHLY and CDR2 as FYNNEI. The CDR3 bases are TGTGCCAGCAGTGAATCGACAGGGGAGGAAAAACTGTTTTTT. Amino acids: CASSESTGEEKLFF. Combining the CDR3 with reference TRBV2 and TRBJ1-4 gives the whole variable domain EPEVTQTPSHQVTQMGQEVILRCVPISNHLYFYWYRQILGQKVEFLVSFYNNEISEKSEIFDDQFSVERPDGSNFTLKIRSTKLEDSAMYFCASSESTGEEKLFFGSGTQLSVL.

This clone was recorded a few times. The chain carries TRBV7-2 and TRBJ2-7; 8 positions match TRBD1. The CDR3 runs to 15 residues. Germline V CDR1 and CDR2: SGHTA, FQGNSA. Trimming took 6 bases from V and 3 from J; bases not matched to a gene: 10. CDR3 in DNA: TGTGCCAGCAGGACCGGACAGGGTCTTATCTACGAGCAGTACTTC. Translated, it gives CASRTGQGLIYEQYF.

The gene calls are TRBV6-5 and TRBJ1-5, with D possibly being TRBD1 (6 bases). Germline CDR1 reads MNHEY; CDR2 reads SVGAGI. V was shortened by 2 bases and J by 0 bases, with 8 bases between the two germline ends. CDR3 length: 15 residues. CDR3 sequence: CASSYQGYSNQPQHF. The CDR3 nucleotides are TGTGCCAGCAGTTACCAGGGGTATAGCAATCAGCCCCAGCATTTT.

This clone appeared a single time. The chain joins TRBV11-2 to TRBJ2-7; TRBD1 matches at 7 bases. This CDR3 has 14 amino acids. V was pared by 4 bases and J by 6 bases, with 9 bases of the junction left unmatched. Germline loops: CDR1 SGHAT, CDR2 FQNNGV. In nucleotides, the CDR3 is TGTGCCAGCAGCTACGGGGAGACAGGGACCGAGCAGTACTTC. This codes for CASSYGETGTEQYF.